This T cell receptor beta chain was retrieved from a study of blood T cell repertoires in COVID-19 (TCRdb year 2020). With regard to the full study: Samples from collaborators originated in the United States, Italy and Spain and spanned both the acute and convalescent phases of COVID-19. The prospective study material was composed of cDNA or gDNA derived from T cells, B-cell-depleted T cells, or PBMCs. Subjects who had been exposed to COVID-19, were actively infected with it, or had recovered from it provided the deeply sampled blood TCRbeta repertoires that made up the dataset. The repertoires were released in a freely available public database meant as a resource for research on the immune response to SARS-CoV-2. The samples were drawn from two sources: the first 160 participants of the ongoing ImmuneRACE study, and fewer than 1,500 subjects contributed by 6 global collaborators. The sample metadata nearly always contained a de-identified subject ID, COVID-19 status, age in years and sex. HLA class I and class II types, where available, came from metadata supplied by the sample provider rather than from assay-based typing. Study-wide conclusions, independent of this receptor: How much clinical and demographic metadata was included differed by source and by participant, and the metadata was provided uncurated.

Collaborating institutions collected whole blood in K2EDTA tubes following their own protocols. For TCRbeta analysis, collaborator samples were shipped as frozen whole blood, as isolated PBMCs, or as DNA extracted from either sample type. Concerning this clone: What this receptor recognizes is not known. The sample holds no much larger clone one base away, and base qualities are not on file.

TCRbeta CDR3 regions were amplified from genomic DNA using the immunoSEQ Assay, a bias-controlled multiplex PCR. The paper's data handling went like this. Nucleated cell counts per sample were estimated from amplification of reference gene primers within the assay. Sequence reads were collapsed and filtered to measure the absolute abundance of every unique TCRbeta CDR3 rearrangement. For each sample, productive Simpson clonality was calculated as the square root of Simpson's diversity index across productive rearrangements. TCRdb mirrors the immuneACCESS table, restricted to in-frame sequences. Some clones are absent from its copies; in checked studies, under half trace to an unresolved V gene, and the reason for the others is unknown. V and J calls and clone size are as listed in that table; D and trimming were resolved from the DNA. Here the sample has about 120,000 clones; around 81% occur a single time. About 10% of the sample comes from the top ten.

Deletion took 5 bases off V and 4 bases off J, with a span of 15 bases between the germline ends. CDR1 and CDR2 are read off the germline V gene as SNHLY and FYNNEI. Its CDR3 holds 15 amino acids, cysteine through phenylalanine. Of all the DNA, just the CDR3 is kept, 45 bases in frame from base 1. Material: peripheral blood. The rearrangement joined TRBV2 to TRBJ1-5, with TRBD1 as a weak D call on 5 bases. This TCR was sampled from a human donor in a cohort sampled during active COVID-19. The CDR3: CASSLLQVDNQPQHF. The sequenced DNA is TGTGCCAGCAGTCTACTACAGGTGGATAATCAGCCCCAGCATTTT.